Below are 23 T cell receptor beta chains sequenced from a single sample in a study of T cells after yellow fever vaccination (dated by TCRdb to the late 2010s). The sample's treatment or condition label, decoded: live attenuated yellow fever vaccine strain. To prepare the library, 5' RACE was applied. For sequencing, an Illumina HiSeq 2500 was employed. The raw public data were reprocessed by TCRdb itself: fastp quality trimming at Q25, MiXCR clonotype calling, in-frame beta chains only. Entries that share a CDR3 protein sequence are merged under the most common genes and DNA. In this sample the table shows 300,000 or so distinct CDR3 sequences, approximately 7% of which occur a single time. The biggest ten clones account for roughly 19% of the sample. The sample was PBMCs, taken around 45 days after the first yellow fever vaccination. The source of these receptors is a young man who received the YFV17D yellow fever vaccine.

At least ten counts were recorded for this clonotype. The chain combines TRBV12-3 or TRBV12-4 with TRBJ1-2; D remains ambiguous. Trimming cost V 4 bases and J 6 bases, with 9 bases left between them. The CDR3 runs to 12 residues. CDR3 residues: CASSSKGDGYTF. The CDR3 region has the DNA TGTGCCAGCAGTTCTAAGGGTGATGGCTACACCTTC.

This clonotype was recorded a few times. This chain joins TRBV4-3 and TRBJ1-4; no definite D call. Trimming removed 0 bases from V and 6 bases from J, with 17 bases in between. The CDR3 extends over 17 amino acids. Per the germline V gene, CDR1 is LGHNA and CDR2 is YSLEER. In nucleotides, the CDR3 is TGCGCCAGCAGCCAAGATTTAGGGCTGATCGGAGATGAAAAACTGTTTTTT. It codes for CASSQDLGLIGDEKLFF.

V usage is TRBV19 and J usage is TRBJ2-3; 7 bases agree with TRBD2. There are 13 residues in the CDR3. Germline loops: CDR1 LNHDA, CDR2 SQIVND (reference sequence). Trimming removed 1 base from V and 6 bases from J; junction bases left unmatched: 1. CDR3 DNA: TGTGCCAGTAGTATAGGAGCGGGGGATACGCAGTATTTT. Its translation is CASSIGAGDTQYF.

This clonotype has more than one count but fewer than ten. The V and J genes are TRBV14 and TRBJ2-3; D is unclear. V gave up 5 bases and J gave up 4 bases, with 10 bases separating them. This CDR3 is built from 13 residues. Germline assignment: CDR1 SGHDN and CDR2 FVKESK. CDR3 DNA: TGTGCCAGCAGCACCCTTGGAGCAGATACGCAGTATTTT. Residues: CASSTLGADTQYF.

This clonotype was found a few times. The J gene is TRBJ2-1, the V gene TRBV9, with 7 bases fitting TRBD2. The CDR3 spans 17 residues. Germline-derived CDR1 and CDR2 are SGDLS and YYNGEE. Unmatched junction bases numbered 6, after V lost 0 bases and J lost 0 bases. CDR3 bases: TGTGCCAGCAGCGTAGGCTCGGGGGGAAGCTCCTACAATGAGCAGTTCTTC. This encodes CASSVGSGGSSYNEQFF.

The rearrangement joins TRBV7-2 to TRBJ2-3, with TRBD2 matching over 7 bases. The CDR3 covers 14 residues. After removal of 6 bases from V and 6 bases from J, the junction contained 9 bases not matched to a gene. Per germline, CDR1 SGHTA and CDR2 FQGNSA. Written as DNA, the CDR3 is TGTGCCAGCAGGAAAGGGAGGGGCGGCGATACGCAGTATTTT. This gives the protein CASRKGRGGDTQYF.

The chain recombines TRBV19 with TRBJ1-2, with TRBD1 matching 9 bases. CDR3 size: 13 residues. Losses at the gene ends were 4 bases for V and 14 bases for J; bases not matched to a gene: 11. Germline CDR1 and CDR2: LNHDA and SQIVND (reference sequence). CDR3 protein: CASSTSGTGTGTF. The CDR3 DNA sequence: TGTGCCAGTAGTACGTCCGGGACAGGGACAGGGACCTTC. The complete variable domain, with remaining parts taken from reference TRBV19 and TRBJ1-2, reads DGGITQSPKYLFRKEGQNVTLSCEQNLNHDAMYWYRQDPGQGLRLIYYSQIVNDFQKGDIAEGYSVSREKKESFPLTVTSAQKNPTAFYLCASSTSGTGTGTFGSGTRLTVV.

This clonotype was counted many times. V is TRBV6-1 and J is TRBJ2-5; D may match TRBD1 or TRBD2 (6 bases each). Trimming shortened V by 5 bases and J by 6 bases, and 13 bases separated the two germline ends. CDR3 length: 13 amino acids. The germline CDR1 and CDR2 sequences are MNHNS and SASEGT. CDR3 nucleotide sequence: TGTGCCAGCAGTAGCTGGGGGGCGAAGACCCAGTACTTC. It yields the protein CASSSWGAKTQYF.

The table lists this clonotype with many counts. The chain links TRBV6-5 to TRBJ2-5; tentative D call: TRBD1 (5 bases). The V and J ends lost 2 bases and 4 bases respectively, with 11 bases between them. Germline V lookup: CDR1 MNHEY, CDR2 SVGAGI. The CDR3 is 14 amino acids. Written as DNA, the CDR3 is TGTGCCAGCAGTTACAGTCTCAGGGCAGAGACCCAGTACTTC. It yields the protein CASSYSLRAETQYF.

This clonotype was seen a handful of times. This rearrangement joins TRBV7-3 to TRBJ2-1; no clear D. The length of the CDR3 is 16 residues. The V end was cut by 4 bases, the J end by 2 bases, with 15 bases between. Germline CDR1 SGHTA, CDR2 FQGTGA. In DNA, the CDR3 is TGTGCCAGCAGCTCAGACTGTAATTTAACCTACAATGAGCAGTTCTTC. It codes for CASSSDCNLTYNEQFF.

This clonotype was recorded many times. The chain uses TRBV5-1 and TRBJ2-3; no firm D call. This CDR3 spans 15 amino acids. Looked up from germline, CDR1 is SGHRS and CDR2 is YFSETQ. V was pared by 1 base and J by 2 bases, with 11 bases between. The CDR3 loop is CASSLIQLPTDTQYF. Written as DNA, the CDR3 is TGCGCCAGCAGCTTGATTCAGTTACCCACAGATACGCAGTATTTT.

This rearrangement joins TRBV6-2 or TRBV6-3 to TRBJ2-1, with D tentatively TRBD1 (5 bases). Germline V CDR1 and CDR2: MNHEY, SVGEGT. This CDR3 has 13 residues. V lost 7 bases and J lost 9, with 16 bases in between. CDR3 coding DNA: TGTGCCAGCATCTCACCAGGGTGGGTTGAGCAGTTCTTC. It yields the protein CASISPGWVEQFF.

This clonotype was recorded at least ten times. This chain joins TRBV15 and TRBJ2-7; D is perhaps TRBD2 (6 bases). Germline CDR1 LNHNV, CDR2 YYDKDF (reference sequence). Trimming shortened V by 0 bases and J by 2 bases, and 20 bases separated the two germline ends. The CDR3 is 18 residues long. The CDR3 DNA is TGTGCCACCAGCAGAGATCGCCGGGGGAACGAACCTCCCTACGAGCAGTACTTC. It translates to CATSRDRRGNEPPYEQYF.

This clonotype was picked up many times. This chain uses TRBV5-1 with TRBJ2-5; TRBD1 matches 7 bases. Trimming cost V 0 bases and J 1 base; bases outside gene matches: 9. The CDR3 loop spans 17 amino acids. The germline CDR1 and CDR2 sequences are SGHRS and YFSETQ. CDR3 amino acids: CASSLEGGRRLQETQYF. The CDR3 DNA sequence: TGCGCCAGCAGCTTGGAAGGGGGCAGGAGACTCCAAGAGACCCAGTACTTC.

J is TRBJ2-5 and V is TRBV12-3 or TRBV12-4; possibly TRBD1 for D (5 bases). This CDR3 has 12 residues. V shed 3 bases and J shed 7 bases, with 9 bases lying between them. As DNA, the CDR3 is TGTGCCAGCAGTTTGGACACCGGGACCCAGTACTTC. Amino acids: CASSLDTGTQYF.

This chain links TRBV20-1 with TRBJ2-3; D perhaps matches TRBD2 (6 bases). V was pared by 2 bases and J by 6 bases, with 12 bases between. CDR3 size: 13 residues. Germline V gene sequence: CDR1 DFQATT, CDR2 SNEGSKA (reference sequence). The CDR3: CSARWAGPDTQYF. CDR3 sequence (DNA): TGCAGTGCTAGATGGGCGGGGCCCGATACGCAGTATTTT.

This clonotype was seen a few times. CDR3 DNA sequence: TGTGCCAGCATGGAGGGCATGAACACTGAAGCTTTCTTT. Protein: CASMEGMNTEAFF. The chain employs TRBV2 and TRBJ1-1; D is ambiguous. The CDR3 has 13 residues. Germline CDR1 and CDR2: SNHLY and FYNNEI. Trimming left V 7 bases short and J 0 bases short, with 9 bases between.

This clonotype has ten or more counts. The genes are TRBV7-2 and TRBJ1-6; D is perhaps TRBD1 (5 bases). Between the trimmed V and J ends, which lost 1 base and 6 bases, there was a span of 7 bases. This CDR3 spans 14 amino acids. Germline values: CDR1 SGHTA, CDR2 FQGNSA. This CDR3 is CASSLGQTNSPLHF. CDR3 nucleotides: TGTGCCAGCAGCTTAGGACAGACTAATTCACCCCTCCACTTT.

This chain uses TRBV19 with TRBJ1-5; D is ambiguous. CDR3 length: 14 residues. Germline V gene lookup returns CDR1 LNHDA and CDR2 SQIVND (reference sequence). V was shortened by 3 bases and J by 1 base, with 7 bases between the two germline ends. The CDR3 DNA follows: TGTGCCAGTAGTATTAGGGCAAGCAATCAGCCCCAGCATTTT. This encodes CASSIRASNQPQHF.

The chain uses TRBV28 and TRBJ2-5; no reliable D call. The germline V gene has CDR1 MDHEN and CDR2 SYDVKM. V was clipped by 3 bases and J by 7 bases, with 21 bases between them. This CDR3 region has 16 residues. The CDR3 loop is CASSFLTAGWRGTQYF. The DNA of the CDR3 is TGTGCCAGCAGTTTCCTGACTGCCGGGTGGAGAGGGACCCAGTACTTC.

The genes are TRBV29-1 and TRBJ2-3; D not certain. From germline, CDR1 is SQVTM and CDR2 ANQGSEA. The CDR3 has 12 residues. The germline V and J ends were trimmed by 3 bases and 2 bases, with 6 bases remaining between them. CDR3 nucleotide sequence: TGCAGCGTTGAGGGGAACACAGATACGCAGTATTTT. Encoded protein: CSVEGNTDTQYF.

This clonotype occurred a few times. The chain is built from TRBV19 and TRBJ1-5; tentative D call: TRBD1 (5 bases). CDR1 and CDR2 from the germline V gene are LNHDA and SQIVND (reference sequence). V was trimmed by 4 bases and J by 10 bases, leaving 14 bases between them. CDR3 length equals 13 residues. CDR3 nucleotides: TGTGCCAGTAGTAGCGGGGCGGTTGGACCCCAGCATTTT. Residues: CASSSGAVGPQHF.

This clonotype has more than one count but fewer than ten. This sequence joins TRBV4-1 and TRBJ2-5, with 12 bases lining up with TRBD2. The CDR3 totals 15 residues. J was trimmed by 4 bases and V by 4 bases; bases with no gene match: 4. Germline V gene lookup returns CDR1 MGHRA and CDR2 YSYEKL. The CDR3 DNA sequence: TGCGCCAGCAGCCGTCCTAGCGGGGGGGGAGAGACCCAGTACTTC. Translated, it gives CASSRPSGGGETQYF.